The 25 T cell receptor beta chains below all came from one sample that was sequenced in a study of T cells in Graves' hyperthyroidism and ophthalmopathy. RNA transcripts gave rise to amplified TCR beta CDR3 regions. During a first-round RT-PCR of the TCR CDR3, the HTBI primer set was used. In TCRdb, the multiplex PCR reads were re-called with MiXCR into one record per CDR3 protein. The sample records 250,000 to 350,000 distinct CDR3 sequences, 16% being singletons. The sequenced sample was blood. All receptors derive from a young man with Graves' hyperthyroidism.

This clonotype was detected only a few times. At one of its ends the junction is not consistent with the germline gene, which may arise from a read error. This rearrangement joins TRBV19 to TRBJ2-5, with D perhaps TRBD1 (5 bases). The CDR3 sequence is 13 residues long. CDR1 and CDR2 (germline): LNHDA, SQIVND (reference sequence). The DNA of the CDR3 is TGTGCCAGTAGTTGGGTCAGAATACGACCCAGGGACTTC. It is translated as CASSWVRIRPRDF.

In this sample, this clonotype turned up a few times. The DNA of the CDR3 is TGTGCCAGCAGTTTATTCGCACAATCCCCAAAAGGGCTTCCCTACGAGCAGTACTTC. This codes for CASSLFAQSPKGLPYEQYF. The chain uses TRBV27 and TRBJ2-7; no clear D. Germline loops: CDR1 MNHEY, CDR2 SMNVEV (reference sequence). V was cut by 1 base and J by 2 bases, with 24 bases left in between. The CDR3 has 19 amino acids.

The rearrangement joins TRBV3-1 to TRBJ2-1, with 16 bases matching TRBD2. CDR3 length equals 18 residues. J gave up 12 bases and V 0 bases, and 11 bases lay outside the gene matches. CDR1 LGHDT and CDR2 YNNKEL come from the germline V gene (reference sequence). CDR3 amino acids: CASSQDPGLAGGVTAQFF. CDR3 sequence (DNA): TGTGCCAGCAGCCAAGACCCGGGACTAGCGGGAGGGGTTACGGCGCAGTTCTTC.

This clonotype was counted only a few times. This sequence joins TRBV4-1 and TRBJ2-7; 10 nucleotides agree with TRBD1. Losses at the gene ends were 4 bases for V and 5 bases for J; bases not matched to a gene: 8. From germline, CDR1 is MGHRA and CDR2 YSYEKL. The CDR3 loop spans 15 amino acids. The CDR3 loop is CASSPTGTGEHEQYF. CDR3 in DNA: TGCGCCAGCAGCCCGACCGGGACAGGGGAGCACGAGCAGTACTTC.

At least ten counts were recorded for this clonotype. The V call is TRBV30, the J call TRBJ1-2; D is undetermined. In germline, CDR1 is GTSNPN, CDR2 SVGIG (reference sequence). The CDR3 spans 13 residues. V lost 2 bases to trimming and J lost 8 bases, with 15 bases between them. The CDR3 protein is CAWSLLGLRGYTF. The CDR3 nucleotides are TGTGCCTGGAGTTTGCTGGGGTTGCGGGGCTACACCTTC.

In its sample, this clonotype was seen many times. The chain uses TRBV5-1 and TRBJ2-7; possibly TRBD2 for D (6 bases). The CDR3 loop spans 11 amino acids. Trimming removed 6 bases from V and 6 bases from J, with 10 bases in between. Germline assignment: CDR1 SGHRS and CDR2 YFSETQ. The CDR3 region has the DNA TGCGCCAGCACCGGGCGGGGCGAGCAGTACTTC. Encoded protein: CASTGRGEQYF.

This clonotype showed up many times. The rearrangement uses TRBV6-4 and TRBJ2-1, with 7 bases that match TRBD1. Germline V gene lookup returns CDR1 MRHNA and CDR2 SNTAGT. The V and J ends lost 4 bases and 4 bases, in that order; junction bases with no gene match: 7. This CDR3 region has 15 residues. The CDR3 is CASSAKGGAYNEQFF. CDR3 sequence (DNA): TGTGCCAGCAGTGCAAAAGGGGGCGCTTACAATGAGCAGTTCTTC.

The CDR3 spells CASTHLVAYNEQFF. The CDR3 nucleotides read TGTGCCAGCACCCATCTTGTCGCCTACAATGAGCAGTTCTTC. The chain employs TRBV7-9 and TRBJ2-1; the D is unclear. From germline, CDR1 is SEHNR and CDR2 FQNEAQ (reference sequence). CDR3 length equals 14 residues. V was pared by 7 bases and J by 2 bases, with 12 bases between.

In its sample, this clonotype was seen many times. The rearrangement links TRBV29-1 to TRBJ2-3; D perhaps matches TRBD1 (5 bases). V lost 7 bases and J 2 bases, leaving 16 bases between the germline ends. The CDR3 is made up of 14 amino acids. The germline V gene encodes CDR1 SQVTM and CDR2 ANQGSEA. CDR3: CSGGGRRATDTQYF. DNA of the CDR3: TGCAGCGGGGGCGGTAGAAGAGCCACAGATACGCAGTATTTT.

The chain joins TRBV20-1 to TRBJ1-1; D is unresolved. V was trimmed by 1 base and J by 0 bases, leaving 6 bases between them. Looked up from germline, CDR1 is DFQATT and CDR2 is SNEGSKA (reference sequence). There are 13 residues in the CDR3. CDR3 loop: CSARGGLNTEAFF. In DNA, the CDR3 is TGCAGTGCTAGAGGCGGTCTGAACACTGAAGCTTTCTTT.

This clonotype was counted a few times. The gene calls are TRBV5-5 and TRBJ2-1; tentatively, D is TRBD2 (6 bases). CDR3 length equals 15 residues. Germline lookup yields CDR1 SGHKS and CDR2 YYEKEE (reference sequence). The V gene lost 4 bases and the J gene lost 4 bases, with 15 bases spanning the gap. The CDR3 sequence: CASSLTGTGYNEQFF. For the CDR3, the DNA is TGTGCCAGCAGCCTGACCGGGACTGGATACAATGAGCAGTTCTTC.

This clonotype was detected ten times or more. DNA of the CDR3: TGTGCCAGCAGGCAACAAGGACAGTTAGGAAAACTGTTTTTT. It encodes CASRQQGQLGKLFF. V gene TRBV28 combines with J gene TRBJ1-4, with D maybe TRBD1 (6 bases). CDR3 length: 14 amino acids. V was pared by 6 bases and J by 10 bases, with 18 bases between. The germline gives CDR1 MDHEN, CDR2 SYDVKM.

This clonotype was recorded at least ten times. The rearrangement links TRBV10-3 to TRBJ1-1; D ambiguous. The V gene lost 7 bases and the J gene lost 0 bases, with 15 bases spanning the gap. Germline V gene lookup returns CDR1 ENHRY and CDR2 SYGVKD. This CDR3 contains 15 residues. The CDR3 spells CAIKSTNLMNTEAFF. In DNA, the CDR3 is TGTGCCATCAAATCGACCAACTTAATGAACACTGAAGCTTTCTTT.

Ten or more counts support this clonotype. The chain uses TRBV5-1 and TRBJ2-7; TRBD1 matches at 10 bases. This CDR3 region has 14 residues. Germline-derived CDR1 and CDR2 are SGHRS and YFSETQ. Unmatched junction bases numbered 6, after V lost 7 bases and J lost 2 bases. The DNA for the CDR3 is TGCGCCAGCGGATGGGGGACAGGGGCCTACGAGCAGTACTTC. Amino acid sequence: CASGWGTGAYEQYF.

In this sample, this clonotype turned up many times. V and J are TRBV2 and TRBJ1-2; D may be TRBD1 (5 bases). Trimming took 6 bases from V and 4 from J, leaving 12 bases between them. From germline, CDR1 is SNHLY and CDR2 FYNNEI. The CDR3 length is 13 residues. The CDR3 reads CASSRDGPYGYTF. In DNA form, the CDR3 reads TGTGCCAGCAGCCGGGACGGACCCTATGGCTACACCTTC.

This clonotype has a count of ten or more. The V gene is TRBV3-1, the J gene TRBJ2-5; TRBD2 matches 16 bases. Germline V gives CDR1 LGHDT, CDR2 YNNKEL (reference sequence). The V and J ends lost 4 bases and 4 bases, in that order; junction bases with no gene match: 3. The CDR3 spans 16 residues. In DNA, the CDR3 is TGTGCCAGCAGCCCTGGGACTAGCGGGAGGGTAGAGACCCAGTACTTC. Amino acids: CASSPGTSGRVETQYF.

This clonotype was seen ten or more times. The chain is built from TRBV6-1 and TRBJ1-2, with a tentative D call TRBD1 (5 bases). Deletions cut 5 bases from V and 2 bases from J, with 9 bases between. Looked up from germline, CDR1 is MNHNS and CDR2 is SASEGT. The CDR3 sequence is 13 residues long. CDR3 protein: CASSSGTNYGYTF. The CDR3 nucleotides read TGTGCCAGCAGTTCCGGGACGAACTATGGCTACACCTTC.

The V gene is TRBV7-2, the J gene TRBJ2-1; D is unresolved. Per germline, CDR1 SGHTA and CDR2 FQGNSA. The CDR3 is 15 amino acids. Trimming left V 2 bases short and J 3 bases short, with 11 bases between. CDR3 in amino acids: CASSLRANSYNEQFF. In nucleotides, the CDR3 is TGTGCCAGCAGCTTAAGGGCTAATAGCTACAATGAGCAGTTCTTC.

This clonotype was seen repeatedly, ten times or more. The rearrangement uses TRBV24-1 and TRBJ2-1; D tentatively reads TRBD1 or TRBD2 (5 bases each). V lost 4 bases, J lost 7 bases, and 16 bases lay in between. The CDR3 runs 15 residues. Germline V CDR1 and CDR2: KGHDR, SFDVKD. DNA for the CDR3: TGTGCCACCAGTGAACCGGGACGGTCTAAAAATGAGCAGTTCTTC. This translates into CATSEPGRSKNEQFF.

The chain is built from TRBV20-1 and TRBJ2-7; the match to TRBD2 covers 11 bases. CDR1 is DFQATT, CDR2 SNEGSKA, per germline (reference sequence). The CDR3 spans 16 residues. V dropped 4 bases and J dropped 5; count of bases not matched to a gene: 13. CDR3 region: CSATETSGSGWDEQYF. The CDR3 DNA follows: TGCAGTGCTACGGAAACTAGCGGGAGCGGATGGGACGAGCAGTACTTC.

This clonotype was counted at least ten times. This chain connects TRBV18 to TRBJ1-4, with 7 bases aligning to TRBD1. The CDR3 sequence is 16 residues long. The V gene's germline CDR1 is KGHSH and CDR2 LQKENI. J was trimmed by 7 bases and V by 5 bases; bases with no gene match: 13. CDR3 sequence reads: CASSGAVRDRGEKLFF. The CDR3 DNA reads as TGTGCCAGCTCAGGAGCCGTACGGGACAGAGGTGAAAAACTGTTTTTT. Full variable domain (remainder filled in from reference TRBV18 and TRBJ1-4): NAGVMQNPRHLVRRRGQEARLRCSPMKGHSHVYWYRQLPEEGLKFMVYLQKENIIDESGMPKERFSAEFPKEGPSILRIQQVVRGDSAAYFCASSGAVRDRGEKLFFGSGTQLSVL.

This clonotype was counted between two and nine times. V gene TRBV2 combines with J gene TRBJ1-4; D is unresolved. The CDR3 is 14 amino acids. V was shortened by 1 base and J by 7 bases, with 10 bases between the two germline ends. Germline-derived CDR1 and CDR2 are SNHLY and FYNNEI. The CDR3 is CASSEGTSGEKLFF. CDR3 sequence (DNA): TGTGCCAGCAGTGAAGGGACCTCGGGTGAAAAACTGTTTTTT.

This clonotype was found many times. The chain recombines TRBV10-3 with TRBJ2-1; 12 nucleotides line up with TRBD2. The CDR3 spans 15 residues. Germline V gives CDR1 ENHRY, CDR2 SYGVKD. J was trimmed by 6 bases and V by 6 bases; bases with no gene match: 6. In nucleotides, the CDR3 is TGTGCCATCAGCGGAAGGACTAGCGGGACCAATGAGCAGTTCTTC. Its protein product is CAISGRTSGTNEQFF.

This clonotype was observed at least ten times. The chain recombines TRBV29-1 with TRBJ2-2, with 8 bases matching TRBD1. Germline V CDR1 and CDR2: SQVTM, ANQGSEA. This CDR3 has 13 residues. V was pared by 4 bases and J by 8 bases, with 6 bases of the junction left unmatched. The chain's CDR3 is CSVGQGRSGELFF. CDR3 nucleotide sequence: TGCAGCGTTGGACAGGGGAGGTCGGGGGAGCTGTTTTTT.

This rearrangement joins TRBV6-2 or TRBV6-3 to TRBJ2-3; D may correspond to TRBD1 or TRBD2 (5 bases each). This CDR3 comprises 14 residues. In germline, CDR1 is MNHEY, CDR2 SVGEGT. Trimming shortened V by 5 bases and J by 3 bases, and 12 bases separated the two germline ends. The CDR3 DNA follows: TGTGCCAGCAGTAAAGGGACCTCTACAGATACGCAGTATTTT. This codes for CASSKGTSTDTQYF.